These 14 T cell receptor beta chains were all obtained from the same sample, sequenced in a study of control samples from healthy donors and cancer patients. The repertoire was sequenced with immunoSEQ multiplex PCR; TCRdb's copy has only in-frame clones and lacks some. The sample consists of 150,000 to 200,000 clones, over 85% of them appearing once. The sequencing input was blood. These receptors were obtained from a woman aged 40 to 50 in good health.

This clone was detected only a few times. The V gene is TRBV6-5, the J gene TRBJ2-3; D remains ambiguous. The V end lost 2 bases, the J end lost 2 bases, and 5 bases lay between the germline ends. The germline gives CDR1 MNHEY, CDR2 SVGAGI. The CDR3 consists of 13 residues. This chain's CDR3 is CASSYRVTDTQYF. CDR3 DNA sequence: TGTGCCAGCAGTTACAGGGTCACAGATACGCAGTATTTT.

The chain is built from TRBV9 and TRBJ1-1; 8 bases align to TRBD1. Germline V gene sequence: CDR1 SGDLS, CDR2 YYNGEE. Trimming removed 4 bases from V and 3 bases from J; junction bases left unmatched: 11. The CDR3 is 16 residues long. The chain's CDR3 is CASSSRTGYSDTEAFF. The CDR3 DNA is TGTGCCAGCAGCTCAAGGACAGGGTATTCAGACACTGAAGCTTTCTTT.

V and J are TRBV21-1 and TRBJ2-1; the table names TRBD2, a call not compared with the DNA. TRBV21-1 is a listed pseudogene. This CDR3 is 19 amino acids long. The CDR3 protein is CASSPRPASGGPTYNEQFF. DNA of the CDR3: TGTGCCAGCAGCCCCCGACCCGCTAGCGGGGGGCCAACATACAATGAGCAGTTCTTC.

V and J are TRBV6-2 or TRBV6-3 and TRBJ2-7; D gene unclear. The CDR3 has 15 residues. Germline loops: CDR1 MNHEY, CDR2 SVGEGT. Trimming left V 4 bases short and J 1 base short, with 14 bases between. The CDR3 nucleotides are TGTGCCAGCAGTTTCCCCAGACGGTCTTCCTACGAGCAGTACTTC. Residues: CASSFPRRSSYEQYF.

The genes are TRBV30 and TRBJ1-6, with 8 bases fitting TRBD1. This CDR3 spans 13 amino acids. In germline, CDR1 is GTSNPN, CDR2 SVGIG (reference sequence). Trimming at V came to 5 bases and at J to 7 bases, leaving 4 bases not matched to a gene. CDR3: CAWGQGTNSPLHF. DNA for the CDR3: TGTGCCTGGGGACAGGGTACCAATTCACCCCTCCACTTT.

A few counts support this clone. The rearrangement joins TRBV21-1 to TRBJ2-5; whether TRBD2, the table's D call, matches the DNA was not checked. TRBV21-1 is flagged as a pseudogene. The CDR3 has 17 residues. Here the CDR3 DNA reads TGTGCCAGCAGCAAAGTCACAAGGGCGGGACGCCAAGAGACCCAGTACTTC. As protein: CASSKVTRAGRQETQYF.

The DNA of the CDR3 is TGTGCCAGCAGCTTAGACGTCCAATCCGCTAACTACGAGCAGTACTTC. This sequence encodes CASSLDVQSANYEQYF. The chain carries TRBV7-2 and TRBJ2-7; D remains ambiguous. The CDR3 extends over 16 amino acids. V dropped 1 base and J dropped 3 bases, with 16 bases sitting between them. Germline CDR1 and CDR2: SGHTA and FQGNSA. The whole variable domain, filled in from reference TRBV7-2 and TRBJ2-7, reads GAGVSQSPSNKVTEKGKDVELRCDPISGHTALYWYRQSLGQGLEFLIYFQGNSAPDKSGLPSDRFSAERTGGSVSTLTIQRTQQEDSAVYLCASSLDVQSANYEQYFGPGTRLTVT.

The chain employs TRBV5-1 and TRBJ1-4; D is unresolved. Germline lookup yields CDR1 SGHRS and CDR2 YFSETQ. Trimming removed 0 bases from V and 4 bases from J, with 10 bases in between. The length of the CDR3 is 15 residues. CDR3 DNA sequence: TGCGCCAGCAGCTTGGAAGCCGGACTTAATGAAAAACTGTTTTTT. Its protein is CASSLEAGLNEKLFF.

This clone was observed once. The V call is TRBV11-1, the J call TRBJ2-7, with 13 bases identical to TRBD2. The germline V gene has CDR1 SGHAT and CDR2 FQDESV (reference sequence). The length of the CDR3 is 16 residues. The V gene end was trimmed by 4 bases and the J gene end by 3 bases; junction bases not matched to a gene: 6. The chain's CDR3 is CASSSPGLAGFYEQYF. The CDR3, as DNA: TGTGCCAGCAGCTCACCGGGACTAGCGGGGTTCTACGAGCAGTACTTC.

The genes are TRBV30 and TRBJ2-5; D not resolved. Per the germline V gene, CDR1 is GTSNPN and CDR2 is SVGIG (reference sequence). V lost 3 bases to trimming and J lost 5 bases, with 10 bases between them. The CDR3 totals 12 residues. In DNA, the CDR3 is TGTGCCTGGAGGGGTAACGGGGAGACCCAGTACTTC. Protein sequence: CAWRGNGETQYF.

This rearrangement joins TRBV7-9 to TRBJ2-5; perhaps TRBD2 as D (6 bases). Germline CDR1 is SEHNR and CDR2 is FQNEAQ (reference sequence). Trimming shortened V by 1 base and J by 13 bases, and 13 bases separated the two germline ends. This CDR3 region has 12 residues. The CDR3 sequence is CASSLDGGVRYF. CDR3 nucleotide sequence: TGTGCCAGCAGCTTAGACGGCGGGGTGCGGTACTTC. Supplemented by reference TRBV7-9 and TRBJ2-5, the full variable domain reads DTGVSQNPRHKITKRGQNVTFRCDPISEHNRLYWYRQTLGQGPEFLTYFQNEAQLEKSRLLSDRFSAERPKGSFSTLEIQRTEQGDSAMYLCASSLDGGVRYFGPGTRLLVL.

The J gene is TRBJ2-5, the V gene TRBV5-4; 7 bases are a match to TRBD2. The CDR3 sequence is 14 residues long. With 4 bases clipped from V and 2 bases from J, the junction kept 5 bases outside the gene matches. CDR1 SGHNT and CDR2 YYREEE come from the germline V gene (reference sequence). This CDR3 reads CASSPGGSQETQYF. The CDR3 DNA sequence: TGTGCCAGCAGCCCCGGCGGGAGTCAAGAGACCCAGTACTTC.

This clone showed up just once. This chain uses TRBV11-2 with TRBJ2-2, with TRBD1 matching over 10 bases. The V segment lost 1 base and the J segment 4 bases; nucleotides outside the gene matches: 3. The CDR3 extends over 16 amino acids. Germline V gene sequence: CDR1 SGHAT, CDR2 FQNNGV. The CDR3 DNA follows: TGTGCCAGCAGCTTAGGACAGGGGGCAGGCACCGGGGAGCTGTTTTTT. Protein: CASSLGQGAGTGELFF.

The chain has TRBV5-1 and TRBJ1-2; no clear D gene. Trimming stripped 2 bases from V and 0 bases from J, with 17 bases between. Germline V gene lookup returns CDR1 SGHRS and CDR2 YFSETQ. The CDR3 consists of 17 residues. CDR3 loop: CASSLQEGIETNYGYTF. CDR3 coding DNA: TGCGCCAGCAGCTTACAAGAAGGGATCGAGACTAACTATGGCTACACCTTC.